This T cell receptor beta chain was profiled in a study of shared clonotypes between healthy human individuals. Study details: Each donor's CD8 memory used one plate, CD8 naive two, each CD4 subset three. Study-wide points: Across a handful of donors, naive CD4 shared roughly 5%, naive CD8 over 3%, memory CD4 roughly 2.1%, memory CD8 approximately 0.4%. Clonotypes shared by all four donors outscored non-shared clonotypes in generation probability. Compared with memory subsets, naive subsets generally had larger estimated richness.

Profiled with immunoSEQ multiplex PCR; TCRdb holds only in-frame clones, not every one. The sample gives about 1 million clones, roughly 80% of which show up once; approximately 1.5% is in the top ten. A remark on this clone: Its antigen remains unknown.

The sample comprised memory CD4+ T cells sorted from blood. Subset noted: CD45RA-negative fraction. The sequence came from a man aged 18-30 years in good health.

CDR3 sequence: CASSPTGGAYGYTF. CDR3 sequence (DNA): TGCGCCAGCAGCCCGACAGGGGGAGCTTATGGCTACACCTTC. The chain is built from TRBV10-2 and TRBJ1-2; TRBD1 matches at 9 bases. The germline gives CDR1 WSHSY, CDR2 SAAADI. The ends lost 6 bases at V and 5 bases at J; junction bases unmatched: 7. This CDR3 comprises 14 residues.